The source of this TCR beta chain is a study of beta chain features in type 1 diabetes. This clone turned up a few times. The antigen is unknown. Study observations and caveats: In patients and controls equally, PCR might favor templates that are shorter. Diminished insertions and augmented deletions at VDJ junctions characterized type 1 diabetes patients. Shortening that was moderate but significant affected the TCRB CDR3s of Type 1 diabetes patients in all four CD4+ subsets.

This CDR3 is 12 amino acids long. Germline lookup yields CDR1 SQVTM and CDR2 ANQGSEA. V was clipped by 2 bases and J by 0 bases, with 4 bases between them. CD45RO/CCR7/CD25/CD127/CD95/CD27 separated CD4+ naive, central memory, regulatory and stem cell-like memory cells by sorting. Isolated RNA was reverse transcribed in full, so expressed TCRB transcripts were sequenced. Naive, central memory and regulatory T cell samples yielded about 3.57 million reads on average. Measured with immunoSEQ multiplex PCR; TCRdb has only the in-frame clones, and not every one. The repertoire holds approximately 240,000 clones, with 16% as singletons.

The chain combines TRBV29-1 with TRBJ1-2; D not resolved. Material for sequencing was naive CD4+ T cells from blood. This clonotype originated in a man aged 25-45 years with type 1 diabetes. This CDR3 is CSVEQTNYGYTF. The CDR3 DNA sequence: TGCAGCGTTGAACAGACTAACTATGGCTACACCTTC.